Included here is one T cell receptor beta chain sequence, with context. Antigen: not known. This sample was taken from a study of monozygotic twins with inflammatory bowel disease. Findings and caveats of the study: A distinction between different T cell subtypes was not possible. Twins with IBD were found to have lower TCRbeta diversity (inverse Simpson) than healthy co-twins.

The authors drew approximately 2.5 ml of blood from each donor. For both chains, the TCRalpha and TCRbeta cDNA went through two nested PCRs of approximately 16 and 10 cycles. TCRdb re-analyzed the 5' RACE reads; it lists each CDR3 protein once, without DNA. This listing includes 440,000 or so distinct CDR3 sequences. The sample taken for sequencing was blood. This clonotype was obtained from a human donor with ulcerative colitis or Crohn's disease, or a healthy co-twin of an affected twin (not recorded which).

CDR3 in amino acids: CASSLQGAGELFF. The chain recombines TRBV5-4 with TRBJ2-2; the D call of TRBD1 rests on TCRdb alone, since no DNA is present to check it. This CDR3 has 13 residues. Germline assignment: CDR1 SGHNT and CDR2 YYREEE (reference sequence). Variable domain in full (rest from reference TRBV5-4 and TRBJ2-2): ETGVTQSPTHLIKTRGQQVTLRCSSQSGHNTVSWYQQALGQGPQFIFQYYREEENGRGNFPPRFSGLQFPNYSSELNVNALELDDSALYLCASSLQGAGELFFGEGSRLTVL.